The 27 T cell receptor beta chains below come from one sample, sequenced in a study of persistence of HIV-infected CD4 T cells (dated by TCRdb to the early 2020s). The antigens these receptors bind are not known. Per the publication, the treatment or condition label means: suppressive antiretroviral therapy. Lysates of CMV-infected fibroblasts at 10 ug/mL were used to stimulate the cells. Memory populations depleted of antigen-responding cells were obtained by sorting nonresponding CD40L-negative CD69-negative CD45RO-high memory CD4+ T cells. The immunoSEQ hsTCRB assay version 4, run in survey mode, was used to sequence TCRbeta repertoires from genomic DNA. The clones in this table, taken by TCRdb from immuneACCESS, are in-frame only. Not every clone is retained; where verified, under half of the shortfall comes from an unresolved V gene, and the cause of the rest is unknown. The sample has 25,000 to 30,000 clones on record, roughly 80% of them singletons. Jointly, the top ten make up roughly 0.8% of the sample.

The starting material was CD4+ T cells sorted from PBMCs after approximately 19-hour stimulation, obtained from a patient who received antiretroviral therapy. The sample's cell subset or site label, decoded: CD40L-CD69- CD45RO-high memory CD4 T cells not responding to CMV lysate. Source of these receptors: an adult woman with HIV who was CMV-seropositive.

This rearrangement joins TRBV2 to TRBJ1-1; no definite D call. The ends were cut back, 6 bases at V and 1 base at J, with 9 bases in the middle. This CDR3 comprises 13 residues. CDR1 SNHLY and CDR2 FYNNEI come from the germline V gene. The DNA for the CDR3 is TGTGCCAGCAGACCCCAGCGGAACACTGAAGCTTTCTTT. Protein: CASRPQRNTEAFF.

The chain couples TRBV5-1 to TRBJ2-7; TRBD2 aligns across 9 bases. Looked up from germline, CDR1 is SGHRS and CDR2 is YFSETQ. V shed 1 base and J 8 bases; nucleotides not matched to a gene: 10. CDR3 size: 15 residues. CDR3: CASSLPGAGGEQQYF. The CDR3 DNA is TGCGCCAGCAGCTTGCCAGGAGCGGGGGGCGAACAGCAGTACTTC.

CDR3 protein: CASSVEGANTGELFF. CDR3 DNA: TGTGCCAGCAGCGTAGAGGGGGCGAACACCGGGGAGCTGTTTTTT. The V gene is TRBV9, the J gene TRBJ2-2; D possibly corresponds to TRBD1 (6 bases). With 0 bases removed from V and 0 bases from J, the gap between germline ends came to 6 bases. The CDR3 consists of 15 residues. Germline assignment: CDR1 SGDLS and CDR2 YYNGEE.

This clone was counted only a few times. The chain couples TRBV30 to TRBJ1-2, with D hard to call. Germline-derived CDR1 and CDR2 are GTSNPN and SVGIG (reference sequence). CDR3 length: 12 residues. V lost 1 base, J lost 10 bases, and 13 bases lay in between. The CDR3 loop is CAWSGPGSDYTF. The CDR3 bases are TGTGCCTGGAGTGGACCGGGTAGCGACTACACCTTC.

The CDR3 sequence is CASSQETSGTRHNEQFF. The CDR3 nucleotides are TGTGCCAGCAGCCAAGAGACCTCCGGGACGAGACACAATGAGCAGTTCTTC. The chain combines TRBV4-2 with TRBJ2-1; either TRBD1 or TRBD2 may fit D (5 bases each). V was clipped by 0 bases and J by 5 bases, with 17 bases between them. The CDR3 is 17 amino acids. CDR1 and CDR2 from the germline V gene are LGHNA and YNFKEQ.

The chain couples TRBV27 to TRBJ1-3; perhaps TRBD1 as D (6 bases). Germline V lookup: CDR1 MNHEY, CDR2 SMNVEV (reference sequence). V was shortened by 6 bases and J by 2 bases, with 14 bases between the two germline ends. CDR3 length equals 15 residues. CDR3 protein: CASSTTGPAGNTIYF. In DNA form, the CDR3 reads TGTGCCAGCAGCACTACAGGGCCCGCTGGAAACACCATATATTTT.

The rearrangement joins TRBV5-1 to TRBJ1-2, with D possibly matching TRBD1 (6 bases). The CDR3 is 13 residues long. Trimming cost V 4 bases and J 3 bases, with 10 bases left between them. Per germline, CDR1 SGHRS and CDR2 YFSETQ. The CDR3 spells CASSLRQDYGYTF. CDR3 DNA sequence: TGCGCCAGCAGCCTACGACAGGACTATGGCTACACCTTC.

CDR3 nucleotide sequence: TGTGCCAGCAGTATAGGGGTTGGGAGGAACACTGAAGCTTTCTTT. Translation: CASSIGVGRNTEAFF. V usage is TRBV28 and J usage is TRBJ1-1, with D perhaps TRBD1 (5 bases). The CDR3 runs 15 residues. Trimming took off 5 bases at V and 1 base at J, with 14 bases between the two ends. Germline CDR1 MDHEN, CDR2 SYDVKM.

V gene TRBV20-1 combines with J gene TRBJ1-2; 7 bases map to TRBD1. Germline trimming cut 6 bases from V and 3 bases from J; bases unmatched to any gene: 10. The germline gives CDR1 DFQATT, CDR2 SNEGSKA (reference sequence). The CDR3 runs to 14 residues. For the CDR3, the DNA is TGCAGTGCCAGTCCGGGACAGCACTACTATGGCTACACCTTC. This gives the protein CSASPGQHYYGYTF.

The CDR3 sequence: CASSRPSGEAFF. DNA of the CDR3: TGTGCCAGCAGCCGCCCAAGCGGTGAAGCTTTCTTT. The chain joins TRBV6-5 to TRBJ1-1; D ambiguous. This CDR3 region has 12 residues. V lost 6 bases to trimming and J lost 7 bases, with 12 bases between them. CDR1 and CDR2 from the germline V gene are MNHEY and SVGAGI.

CDR3 sequence reads: CASIRGKGNYGYTF. CDR3 sequence (DNA): TGTGCCAGCATAAGGGGGAAGGGTAACTATGGCTACACCTTC. The chain joins TRBV2 to TRBJ1-2; weak D call: TRBD1 (6 bases). This CDR3 has 14 residues. Germline lookup yields CDR1 SNHLY and CDR2 FYNNEI. Trimming shortened V by 7 bases and J by 1 base, and 13 bases separated the two germline ends.

This rearrangement joins TRBV5-5 to TRBJ1-1; D may be TRBD1 (5 bases). The V end was cut by 5 bases, the J end by 1 base, with 12 bases between. Germline V gene data show CDR1 as SGHKS and CDR2 as YYEKEE (reference sequence). There are 14 residues in the CDR3. The CDR3 loop is CASRPGYGNTEAFF. The CDR3 region has the DNA TGTGCCAGCAGGCCAGGGTACGGGAACACTGAAGCTTTCTTT.

This sequence joins TRBV6-6 and TRBJ1-1; weak D call: TRBD1 (6 bases). The CDR3 has 16 residues. V was cut by 5 bases and J by 0 bases, with 16 bases left in between. CDR1 is MNHNY, CDR2 SVGAGI, per germline (reference sequence). CDR3 sequence reads: CASSRGKDSLNTEAFF. The CDR3 DNA follows: TGTGCCAGCAGTCGAGGGAAGGACAGTCTGAACACTGAAGCTTTCTTT.

CDR3 DNA: TGTGCCAGCAGCGTCGACAGGCAAGATGAAGCTTTCTTT. Protein: CASSVDRQDEAFF. This chain joins TRBV9 and TRBJ1-1; D might be TRBD1 (6 bases). Germline lookup yields CDR1 SGDLS and CDR2 YYNGEE. The CDR3 length is 13 residues. Trimming took off 2 bases at V and 7 bases at J, with 12 bases between the two ends.

This sequence joins TRBV7-2 and TRBJ2-5; TRBD1 or TRBD2 may be the D gene (6 bases each). The CDR3 consists of 15 residues. V shed 2 bases and J shed 5 bases, with 15 bases lying between them. The germline CDR1 and CDR2 sequences are SGHTA and FQGNSA. Written as DNA, the CDR3 is TGTGCCAGCAGCTTAATGGGGGGCCTTTGGGAGACCCAGTACTTC. Its protein product is CASSLMGGLWETQYF. The whole variable domain, filled in from reference TRBV7-2 and TRBJ2-5, reads GAGVSQSPSNKVTEKGKDVELRCDPISGHTALYWYRQSLGQGLEFLIYFQGNSAPDKSGLPSDRFSAERTGGSVSTLTIQRTQQEDSAVYLCASSLMGGLWETQYFGPGTRLLVL.

This chain connects TRBV6-5 to TRBJ1-5; D may be TRBD1 (6 bases). V was trimmed by 7 bases and J by 6 bases, leaving 16 bases between them. Germline-derived CDR1 and CDR2 are MNHEY and SVGAGI. This CDR3 comprises 14 residues. The CDR3 DNA sequence: TGTGCCAGCACCAGGACAGACGGGTCTCAGCCCCAGCATTTT. It is translated as CASTRTDGSQPQHF.

This chain uses TRBV4-2 with TRBJ2-2, with 12 positions matching TRBD1. Germline V gene sequence: CDR1 LGHNA, CDR2 YNFKEQ. CDR3 length: 17 amino acids. The J segment lost 2 bases and the V segment lost 8 bases, leaving 9 bases of the junction unmatched. The CDR3 sequence: CASYPGQGASNTGELFF. DNA of the CDR3: TGTGCCAGCTACCCGGGACAGGGGGCTTCTAACACCGGGGAGCTGTTTTTT.

There are a few counts of this clone. This sequence joins TRBV9 and TRBJ1-2, with D uncertain. V was clipped by 1 base and J by 0 bases, with 4 bases between them. Looked up from germline, CDR1 is SGDLS and CDR2 is YYNGEE. The CDR3 is 13 residues long. The CDR3 loop is CASSVSSNYGYTF. The DNA for the CDR3 is TGTGCCAGCAGCGTATCGTCTAACTATGGCTACACCTTC. Full variable domain (outside the CDR3, taken from reference TRBV9 and TRBJ1-2): DSGVTQTPKHLITATGQRVTLRCSPRSGDLSVYWYQQSLDQGLQFLIQYYNGEERAKGNILERFSAQQFPDLHSELNLSSLELGDSALYFCASSVSSNYGYTFGSGTRLTVV.

The count of this clone is one. V is TRBV5-4 and J is TRBJ1-1; TRBD1 might be the D (5 bases). V gave up 0 bases and J gave up 3 bases, with 18 bases separating them. CDR1 and CDR2 from the germline V gene are SGHNT and YYREEE (reference sequence). The length of the CDR3 is 17 residues. DNA of the CDR3: TGTGCCAGCAGCTTGGGCAGGGTCCACAGCCGGGACACTGAAGCTTTCTTT. It codes for CASSLGRVHSRDTEAFF.

The chain combines TRBV6-1 with TRBJ2-4; weak D call: TRBD2 (5 bases). This CDR3 has 17 residues. CDR1 and CDR2 from the germline V gene are MNHNS and SASEGT. V was pared by 0 bases and J by 0 bases, with 12 bases between. The DNA for the CDR3 is TGTGCCAGCAGTGAAGCACATGGACGGGGAGCCAAAAACATTCAGTACTTC. As protein: CASSEAHGRGAKNIQYF.

V usage is TRBV29-1 and J usage is TRBJ1-3; D possibly corresponds to TRBD1 (5 bases). This CDR3 contains 13 residues. Germline V gene data show CDR1 as SQVTM and CDR2 as ANQGSEA. V gave up 4 bases and J gave up 4 bases, with 11 bases separating them. The CDR3 loop is CSVGGGNGNTIYF. CDR3 bases: TGCAGCGTTGGCGGGGGGAACGGAAACACCATATATTTT.

This clone has a handful of counts. The CDR3 region is CASSSPPGSYEQYF. The CDR3 coding sequence is TGTGCCAGCAGTAGCCCCCCGGGATCCTACGAGCAGTACTTC. This chain connects TRBV28 to TRBJ2-7, with D tentatively TRBD2 (5 bases). Trimming stripped 5 bases from V and 1 base from J, with 12 bases between. Germline V lookup: CDR1 MDHEN, CDR2 SYDVKM. The CDR3 covers 14 residues.

The rearrangement links TRBV2 to TRBJ2-7; 7 bases match TRBD1. This CDR3 has 14 residues. After removal of 6 bases from V and 0 bases from J, the junction contained 5 bases not matched to a gene. Germline CDR1 reads SNHLY; CDR2 reads FYNNEI. CDR3 in amino acids: CASREQGSSYEQYV. The CDR3 DNA follows: TGTGCCAGCAGGGAACAGGGGAGCTCCTACGAGCAGTACGTC.

This clone was picked up one time. This chain joins TRBV7-8 and TRBJ1-1, with D unclear. The CDR3 sequence is 15 residues long. Germline V lookup: CDR1 SGHVS, CDR2 FQNEAQ. Trimming took 5 bases from V and 5 from J, leaving 18 bases between them. The CDR3 nucleotides are TGTGCCAGCAGCCTCGTAGGATCTTTGGGGACTGAAGCTTTCTTT. Its translation is CASSLVGSLGTEAFF.

This chain uses TRBV30 with TRBJ1-6; D may be TRBD1 (5 bases). The germline V gene has CDR1 GTSNPN and CDR2 SVGIG (reference sequence). The CDR3 covers 14 residues. The V and J ends lost 8 bases and 7 bases respectively, with 18 bases between them. CDR3 DNA sequence: TGTGCCGGTTTTCCCGGGACGGCCAATTCACCCCTCCACTTT. This translates into CAGFPGTANSPLHF.

The chain recombines TRBV3-1 (or the pseudogene TRBV3-2) with TRBJ1-3; tentatively, D is TRBD1 (6 bases). V was clipped by 6 bases and J by 3 bases, with 15 bases between them. Germline V CDR1 and CDR2: LGHDT, YNNKEL (reference sequence). The CDR3 is 15 residues long. The CDR3 loop is CASRQGRTSGNTIYF. CDR3 in DNA: TGTGCCAGCAGACAGGGAAGGACAAGTGGAAACACCATATATTTT.

The chain joins TRBV19 to TRBJ1-5; TRBD1 matches 7 bases. Germline-derived CDR1 and CDR2 are LNHDA and SQIVND (reference sequence). Trimming removed 2 bases from V and 7 bases from J; junction bases left unmatched: 14. The CDR3 length is 17 residues. The CDR3 DNA follows: TGTGCCAGTAGTATAATCTCGGCAGGGGGAGGACGACAGCCCCAGCATTTT. As protein: CASSIISAGGGRQPQHF.